Following are 4 T cell receptor beta chains from one sample sequenced in a study of OX40 agonist ivuxolimab in advanced cancers. Using immunoSEQ multiplex PCR, the repertoire was profiled, and TCRdb retains in-frame clones only, with some absent. The data show more than 45,000 clones, around 90% seen once. Sequenced here: CD4+ or CD8+ T cells sorted from blood, sampled in a trial of the OX40 agonist ivuxolimab. These receptors all come from an adult with an advanced solid tumor such as melanoma, head and neck, liver or kidney cancer.

The CDR3 loop is CASSFGGGTQYF. For the CDR3, the DNA is TGTGCCAGCAGCTTCGGTGGAGGAACGCAGTATTTT. The chain combines TRBV5-6 with TRBJ2-3; D possibly corresponds to TRBD2 (5 bases). V was cut by 2 bases and J by 9 bases, with 10 bases left in between. This CDR3 region has 12 residues. Germline V gene sequence: CDR1 SGHDT, CDR2 YYEEEE.

The chain employs TRBV9 and TRBJ2-7; no definite D call. Germline V gene sequence: CDR1 SGDLS, CDR2 YYNGEE. The CDR3 sequence is 15 residues long. Trimming took 4 bases from V and 0 from J, leaving 14 bases between them. The CDR3 sequence is CASSQVPSSSYEQYF. CDR3 nucleotides: TGTGCCAGCAGCCAAGTTCCCAGCAGCTCCTACGAGCAGTACTTC. Based on the CDR3 plus reference TRBV9 and TRBJ2-7, the full variable domain is DSGVTQTPKHLITATGQRVTLRCSPRSGDLSVYWYQQSLDQGLQFLIQYYNGEERAKGNILERFSAQQFPDLHSELNLSSLELGDSALYFCASSQVPSSSYEQYFGPGTRLTVT.

DNA for the CDR3: TGTGCCAGCAGCCCCCGAGGTGACACTGAAGCTTTCTTT. Translated: CASSPRGDTEAFF. This chain joins TRBV7-9 and TRBJ1-1; D not resolved. Germline V gives CDR1 SEHNR, CDR2 FQNEAQ (reference sequence). Trimming removed 5 bases at V and 3 bases at J, with 10 bases between. The CDR3 length is 13 residues.

The chain has TRBV4-1 and TRBJ1-2, with D possibly matching TRBD1 (6 bases). Trimming took off 3 bases at V and 3 bases at J, with 20 bases between the two ends. The CDR3 contains 17 residues. The germline V gene has CDR1 MGHRA and CDR2 YSYEKL. CDR3 sequence reads: CASSHDRTGTPYYGYTF. The CDR3 nucleotides read TGCGCCAGCAGCCATGACCGAACCGGGACACCCTACTATGGCTACACCTTC.